The TCR beta chain under discussion was sequenced for a study of OX40 agonist ivuxolimab in advanced cancers. At the level of the study: Patients in the trial were receiving intravenous ivuxolimab every 2 weeks, at doses of 0.01 to 10 mg/kg. Study results and caveats: Expanded clones were, on average, more numerous among CD8+ T cells than CD4+.

Points on this clone: As yet, its antigen is unknown.

Libraries were prepared by immunoSEQ multiplex PCR; TCRdb keeps only in-frame clonotypes and omits some of them. This table holds approximately 70,000 clones, about 80% found once. The CDR3 runs to 17 residues. The V gene's germline CDR1 is SGHKS and CDR2 YYEKEE (reference sequence). Trimming took off 0 bases at V and 0 bases at J, with 13 bases between the two ends. The TCR was taken from an adult with an advanced solid tumor such as melanoma, head and neck, liver or kidney cancer. The gene calls are TRBV5-5 and TRBJ1-5; unclear D gene. The sample consisted of CD4+ or CD8+ T cells sorted from blood, taken in a trial of the OX40 agonist ivuxolimab. DNA of the CDR3: TGTGCCAGCAGCTTGGCCCCCAGCGGTAATAGCAATCAGCCCCAGCATTTT. This sequence encodes CASSLAPSGNSNQPQHF.